These 23 T cell receptor beta chains share one sample of origin, sequenced in a study of PD-1 blockade in classical Hodgkin lymphoma. Every patient had relapsed following autologous stem cell transplantation, and cohorts differed in brentuximab vedotin exposure. TCRdb keeps only in-frame clones here, not all; method: immunoSEQ multiplex PCR. The table lists roughly 4,700 clones, around 60% of them singletons. The sample consisted of peripheral blood mononuclear cells (PBMCs), taken before the second cycle of nivolumab. All receptors derive from a human donor with classical Hodgkin lymphoma.

Regarding this clone: The junction differs from germline at one of its ends, possibly a read error. The chain links TRBV6-1 to TRBJ2-1; no clear D gene. The CDR3 runs 11 residues. CDR1 is MNHNS, CDR2 SASEGT, per germline. The CDR3 DNA reads as TGTGCCATCAGTGTGGGGAATGAGCAGTTCTTC. Its translation is CAISVGNEQFF.

The rearrangement links TRBV5-1 to TRBJ1-3; 7 bases map to TRBD1. The CDR3 extends over 15 amino acids. CDR1 and CDR2 (germline): SGHRS, YFSETQ. The ends lost 2 bases at V and 0 bases at J; junction bases unmatched: 2. The DNA for the CDR3 is TGCGCCAGCAGCTTACAGGGGAGCTCTGGAAACACCATATATTTT. Translated: CASSLQGSSGNTIYF. Full variable domain (rest looked up from reference TRBV5-1 and TRBJ1-3): KAGVTQTPRYLIKTRGQQVTLSCSPISGHRSVSWYQQTPGQGLQFLFEYFSETQRNKGNFPGRFSGRQFSNSRSEMNVSTLELGDSALYLCASSLQGSSGNTIYFGEGSWLTVV.

The chain uses TRBV14 and TRBJ2-7; maybe TRBD2 (6 bases). The CDR3 runs 17 residues. Per the germline V gene, CDR1 is SGHDN and CDR2 is FVKESK. The germline V and J ends were trimmed by 4 bases and 3 bases, with 22 bases remaining between them. The CDR3 loop reads CASSRNESPGDDYEQYF. The CDR3 DNA follows: TGTGCCAGCAGCCGCAATGAAAGTCCGGGAGATGACTACGAGCAGTACTTC.

V gene TRBV6-5 combines with J gene TRBJ1-1; no firm D call. The CDR3 consists of 14 residues. CDR1 is MNHEY and CDR2 is SVGAGI in the germline V gene. The germline V and J ends were trimmed by 2 bases and 5 bases, with 12 bases remaining between them. Here the CDR3 DNA reads TGTGCCAGCAGTTACGGGTCGGGTCTAACTGAAGCTTTCTTT. Amino acids: CASSYGSGLTEAFF.

V and J are TRBV4-2 and TRBJ1-2, with D possibly matching TRBD1 (5 bases). The CDR3 contains 17 residues. V was shortened by 1 base and J by 5 bases, with 20 bases between the two germline ends. Germline V CDR1 and CDR2: LGHNA, YNFKEQ. The CDR3 sequence: CASSQVGGGELKYGYTF. The CDR3 DNA is TGTGCCAGCAGCCAAGTCGGGGGGGGAGAACTGAAGTATGGCTACACCTTC.

This chain connects TRBV6-1 to TRBJ1-1; no clear D. This CDR3 spans 13 amino acids. V lost 8 bases, J lost 0 bases, and 10 bases lay in between. The germline V gene has CDR1 MNHNS and CDR2 SASEGT. The chain's CDR3 is CASRKHLNTEAFF. CDR3 nucleotides: TGTGCCAGCCGAAAACACCTGAACACTGAAGCTTTCTTT.

V and J are TRBV6-1 and TRBJ2-3; D gene unclear. The ends were cut back, 6 bases at V and 3 bases at J, with 10 bases in the middle. Germline V gives CDR1 MNHNS, CDR2 SASEGT. There are 13 residues in the CDR3. The CDR3: CASRWGWTDTQYF. DNA for the CDR3: TGTGCCAGCAGGTGGGGTTGGACAGATACGCAGTATTTT.

V gene TRBV30 combines with J gene TRBJ1-3, with TRBD1 matching 7 bases. V was pared by 4 bases and J by 0 bases, with 6 bases of the junction left unmatched. CDR1 and CDR2 (germline): GTSNPN, SVGIG (reference sequence). The CDR3 is 15 amino acids. The CDR3 reads CAWKMTGTSGNTIYF. The DNA for the CDR3 is TGTGCCTGGAAGATGACAGGGACCTCTGGAAACACCATATATTTT.

As regards this clone: At one end the junction does not follow the germline gene, possibly because of a read error. The CDR3 nucleotides are TGCGCCAGCAGCCGCTCGAGTCCCACAGATACGCAGTATTTT. This gives the protein CASSRSSPTDTQYF. This chain links TRBV5-5 with TRBJ2-3; D is ambiguous. Germline CDR1 reads SGHKS; CDR2 reads YYEKEE (reference sequence). The length of the CDR3 is 14 residues.

This clone was detected only a few times. This chain joins TRBV28 and TRBJ1-1; D call uncertain. The V gene lost 7 bases and the J gene lost 5 bases, with 17 bases spanning the gap. This CDR3 is 14 amino acids long. Germline V gene data show CDR1 as MDHEN and CDR2 as SYDVKM. DNA for the CDR3: TGTGCCAGCACGAGACACCCCGCGGGGACTGAAGCTTTCTTT. This sequence encodes CASTRHPAGTEAFF.

The CDR3 DNA sequence: TGTGCCAGCAGCCAGGGGGGACTAGCGGGAGCCGGGGAGCTGTTTTTT. Residues: CASSQGGLAGAGELFF. J is TRBJ2-2 and V is TRBV4-2; 14 positions agree with TRBD2. This CDR3 has 16 residues. J lost 6 bases, V lost 3 bases, and 3 bases had no gene match. Germline assignment: CDR1 LGHNA and CDR2 YNFKEQ.

This rearrangement joins TRBV6-1 to TRBJ2-1; D is unclear. This CDR3 has 13 residues. Between the trimmed V and J ends, which lost 5 bases and 3 bases, there was a span of 8 bases. Germline-derived CDR1 and CDR2 are MNHNS and SASEGT. The CDR3 here is CASSNYNYNEQFF. In nucleotides, the CDR3 is TGTGCCAGCAGTAACTACAACTACAATGAGCAGTTCTTC.

The rearrangement joins TRBV2 to TRBJ2-7; tentative D call: TRBD2 (6 bases). With 11 bases removed from V and 0 bases from J, the gap between germline ends came to 20 bases. Germline loops: CDR1 SNHLY, CDR2 FYNNEI. CDR3 length equals 15 residues. This chain's CDR3 is CADKAGGFSSYEQYF. In DNA, the CDR3 is TGTGCCGACAAAGCCGGGGGTTTTAGCTCCTACGAGCAGTACTTC.

V and J are TRBV10-3 and TRBJ2-3, with 10 bases identical to TRBD1. After removal of 0 bases from V and 2 bases from J, the junction contained 5 bases not matched to a gene. CDR3 size: 17 residues. The V gene's germline CDR1 is ENHRY and CDR2 SYGVKD. The CDR3 spells CAISESQGQGFTDTQYF. The CDR3, as DNA: TGTGCCATCAGTGAGTCCCAGGGACAGGGGTTCACAGATACGCAGTATTTT.

This clone was observed a single time. The chain joins TRBV30 to TRBJ1-2; no clear D gene. The germline V and J ends were trimmed by 5 bases and 8 bases, with 9 bases remaining between them. The CDR3 length is 10 residues. Per the germline V gene, CDR1 is GTSNPN and CDR2 is SVGIG (reference sequence). In DNA, the CDR3 is TGTGCCTGGGAATCGGGGGGCTACACCTTC. Protein sequence: CAWESGGYTF.

The gene calls are TRBV30 and TRBJ2-2, with D unresolved. There are 13 residues in the CDR3. CDR1 and CDR2 (germline): GTSNPN, SVGIG (reference sequence). V lost 0 bases, J lost 7 bases, and 9 bases lay in between. CDR3 coding DNA: TGTGCCTGGAGTGTAAGGCTCGTCGGGGAGCTGTTTTTT. Translated: CAWSVRLVGELFF.

J is TRBJ1-1 and V is TRBV29-1; D gene uncertain. CDR3 size: 12 residues. V was cut by 7 bases and J by 3 bases, with 12 bases left in between. Germline lookup yields CDR1 SQVTM and CDR2 ANQGSEA. The CDR3 loop is CSAIGEDTEAFF. For the CDR3, the DNA is TGCAGCGCGATAGGAGAGGACACTGAAGCTTTCTTT.

This clone was picked up one time. This chain links TRBV6-1 with TRBJ2-7, with a possible D match to TRBD2 (6 bases). Between the trimmed V and J ends, which lost 0 bases and 4 bases, there was a span of 19 bases. CDR1 and CDR2 from the germline V gene are MNHNS and SASEGT. CDR3 size: 17 residues. The CDR3 sequence: CASSEAEWGGRQYEQYF. CDR3 bases: TGTGCCAGCAGTGAAGCGGAATGGGGTGGGAGGCAGTACGAGCAGTACTTC.

This sequence joins TRBV11-3 and TRBJ2-1; maybe TRBD2 (6 bases). The CDR3 has 16 amino acids. Trimming pared 1 base from V and 3 bases from J, leaving 13 bases between. Per the germline V gene, CDR1 is SGHNT and CDR2 is YENEEA. CDR3 coding DNA: TGTGCCAGCAGCTTAGGGGTTAGCGGAGTCTACAATGAGCAGTTCTTC. Encoded protein: CASSLGVSGVYNEQFF.

This chain joins TRBV19 and TRBJ1-1, with D unclear. Germline V gives CDR1 LNHDA, CDR2 SQIVND (reference sequence). V was trimmed by 4 bases and J by 1 base, leaving 13 bases between them. The CDR3 is 15 amino acids. CDR3 in amino acids: CASSSTIGWNTEAFF. In DNA, the CDR3 is TGTGCCAGTAGTAGTACGATAGGTTGGAACACTGAAGCTTTCTTT.

Sample share makes this clone medium-sized. The CDR3 DNA reads TGTGCCAGCAGCGATCAGGGAAACACTGAAGCTTTCTTT. Amino acids: CASSDQGNTEAFF. The chain carries TRBV9 and TRBJ1-1, with a possible D match to TRBD1 (5 bases). The CDR3 contains 13 residues. Germline V CDR1 and CDR2: SGDLS, YYNGEE. Trimming stripped 3 bases from V and 2 bases from J, with 8 bases between.

The chain combines TRBV7-2 with TRBJ1-2, with no clear D. The CDR3 extends over 13 amino acids. Trimming stripped 3 bases from V and 13 bases from J, with 18 bases between. CDR1 and CDR2 from the germline V gene are SGHTA and FQGNSA. CDR3 amino acids: CASSFPPPSIITF. For the CDR3, the DNA is TGTGCCAGCAGCTTTCCCCCACCCTCGATAATCACCTTC.

This chain joins TRBV19 and TRBJ1-2; tentative D call: TRBD1 (5 bases). CDR3 size: 13 residues. The ends were cut back, 5 bases at V and 5 bases at J, with 12 bases in the middle. Germline V gene lookup returns CDR1 LNHDA and CDR2 SQIVND (reference sequence). CDR3 sequence (DNA): TGTGCCAGTAGTTCAATGACAGTTTATGGCTACACCTTC. Translated, it gives CASSSMTVYGYTF.